Presented here are 22 T cell receptor beta chains from one specimen sequenced in a study of T cells after yellow fever vaccination. TCRdb recomputed calls from the 5' RACE reads with MiXCR, one row per CDR3 protein. Here the sample spans roughly 27,000 distinct CDR3 sequences, 5% to 6% being singletons. The sample here was CD8+ T cells sorted from PBMCs, taken 10 days after the yellow fever booster vaccination. These receptors all stem from a man aged 25 to 40 who received the YFV17D yellow fever vaccine.

This clonotype was recorded many times. The chain employs TRBV4-3 and TRBJ2-5; D may be TRBD2 (7 bases). Trimming shortened V by 1 base and J by 5 bases, and 11 bases separated the two germline ends. The CDR3 extends over 14 amino acids. Germline CDR1 is LGHNA and CDR2 is YSLEER. CDR3 residues: CASSQAEGGETQYF. As DNA, the CDR3 is TGCGCCAGCAGCCAAGCAGAGGGGGGGGAGACCCAGTACTTC.

This clonotype has a count of ten or more. The chain couples TRBV4-3 to TRBJ2-2, with 9 bases fitting TRBD1. Germline lookup yields CDR1 LGHNA and CDR2 YSLEER. The CDR3 loop spans 15 amino acids. J lost 3 bases, V lost 11 bases, and 10 bases had no gene match. CDR3 nucleotide sequence: TGCGCCTCCTCAAGGGGACAGGGTCACACCGGGGAGCTGTTTTTT. Its protein product is CASSRGQGHTGELFF.

There are many counts of this clonotype. In DNA, the CDR3 is TGCAGTGCTAGTCCCGGGTACGAGCAGTACTTC. Residues: CSASPGYEQYF. The gene calls are TRBV20-1 and TRBJ2-7, with D unclear. The V gene lost 3 bases and the J gene lost 4 bases, with 7 bases spanning the gap. The CDR3 sequence is 11 residues long. The germline V gene encodes CDR1 DFQATT and CDR2 SNEGSKA (reference sequence).

This clonotype was seen repeatedly, ten times or more. The J gene is TRBJ2-1, the V gene TRBV19; no clear D. The CDR3 loop spans 16 amino acids. V lost 3 bases and J lost 0, with 12 bases in between. CDR1 and CDR2 (germline): LNHDA, SQIVND (reference sequence). The CDR3, as DNA: TGTGCCAGTAGTATCCCCCGGGTCAGCTCCTACAATGAGCAGTTCTTC. Protein sequence: CASSIPRVSSYNEQFF. Full variable domain (rest looked up from reference TRBV19 and TRBJ2-1): DGGITQSPKYLFRKEGQNVTLSCEQNLNHDAMYWYRQDPGQGLRLIYYSQIVNDFQKGDIAEGYSVSREKKESFPLTVTSAQKNPTAFYLCASSIPRVSSYNEQFFGPGTRLTVL.

This clonotype has ten or more counts. The gene calls are TRBV5-5 and TRBJ2-1, with TRBD1 matching 8 bases. Trimming took 3 bases from V and 4 from J; bases not matched to a gene: 6. The CDR3 totals 15 residues. Germline CDR1 and CDR2: SGHKS and YYEKEE (reference sequence). The CDR3, as DNA: TGTGCCAGCAGCTCTCCGGGACAGGCTTACAATGAGCAGTTCTTC. This encodes CASSSPGQAYNEQFF.

V usage is TRBV6-1 and J usage is TRBJ2-5, with D perhaps matching TRBD1 (6 bases). Trimming stripped 6 bases from V and 9 bases from J, with 26 bases between. From germline, CDR1 is MNHNS and CDR2 SASEGT. The CDR3 runs 16 residues. The CDR3 here is CASRPPNPTGTEAQYF. The CDR3 coding sequence is TGTGCCAGCAGACCCCCGAATCCAACAGGGACCGAAGCCCAGTACTTC.

This clonotype was detected many times. V gene TRBV4-3 combines with J gene TRBJ2-7; D not certain. The CDR3 is made up of 15 amino acids. The V end was cut by 0 bases, the J end by 2 bases, with 11 bases between. CDR1 LGHNA and CDR2 YSLEER come from the germline V gene. CDR3 sequence: CASSQEARIAYEQYF. CDR3 nucleotide sequence: TGCGCCAGCAGCCAAGAGGCTCGGATTGCCTACGAGCAGTACTTC.

This clonotype came up many times. V is TRBV5-5 and J is TRBJ1-2, with no clear D. The CDR3 is made up of 15 amino acids. The germline gives CDR1 SGHKS, CDR2 YYEKEE (reference sequence). V was clipped by 0 bases and J by 0 bases, with 9 bases between them. In DNA form, the CDR3 reads TGTGCCAGCAGCTTGGAAGACGTTGCTAACTATGGCTACACCTTC. Its protein is CASSLEDVANYGYTF.

The V call is TRBV11-2, the J call TRBJ2-1; D call uncertain. The CDR3 contains 12 residues. Germline lookup yields CDR1 SGHAT and CDR2 FQNNGV. Between the trimmed V and J ends, which lost 0 bases and 6 bases, there was a span of 3 bases. The CDR3 is CASSLEPNEQFF. The CDR3 nucleotides are TGTGCCAGCAGCTTAGAACCCAATGAGCAGTTCTTC.

There are many counts of this clonotype. This chain uses TRBV6-1 with TRBJ2-2; 8 bases map to TRBD2. The CDR3 contains 16 residues. Trimming took 5 bases from V and 5 from J; bases not matched to a gene: 10. Germline-derived CDR1 and CDR2 are MNHNS and SASEGT. CDR3 sequence: CASSPYREGPTGELFF. The CDR3 DNA sequence: TGTGCCAGCAGTCCGTATCGGGAGGGCCCGACCGGGGAGCTGTTTTTT.

V and J are TRBV29-1 and TRBJ1-1, with 8 bases matching TRBD1. Losses at the gene ends were 8 bases for V and 8 bases for J; bases not matched to a gene: 7. This CDR3 is 11 amino acids long. The germline CDR1 and CDR2 sequences are SQVTM and ANQGSEA. The CDR3 protein is CSLLGQGEAFF. CDR3 DNA: TGCAGCCTACTAGGACAGGGAGAAGCTTTCTTT.

This clonotype was seen ten or more times. DNA for the CDR3: TGTGCCAGCAGTGATCTTTTTGAGGTGACCGGGGAGCTGTTTTTT. It yields the protein CASSDLFEVTGELFF. The J gene is TRBJ2-2, the V gene TRBV12-3 or TRBV12-4; no reliable D call. This CDR3 contains 15 residues. Trimming shortened V by 5 bases and J by 5 bases, and 15 bases separated the two germline ends.

This clonotype is labeled medium-sized. The rearrangement links TRBV20-1 to TRBJ2-7; 14 bases match TRBD2. CDR3 length: 15 amino acids. V shed 3 bases, J shed 5 bases, and the junction held 6 bases outside the gene matches. CDR1 and CDR2 (germline): DFQATT, SNEGSKA (reference sequence). This chain's CDR3 is CSASLTSGRADEQYF. The DNA of the CDR3 is TGCAGTGCTAGCCTGACTAGCGGGAGGGCCGACGAGCAGTACTTC.

This clonotype was detected a few times. J is TRBJ1-5 and V is TRBV6-5; D call uncertain. This CDR3 comprises 14 residues. V lost 6 bases to trimming and J lost 7 bases, with 16 bases between them. Germline values: CDR1 MNHEY, CDR2 SVGAGI. CDR3 protein: CASSSSPGGQPQHF. The CDR3 nucleotides are TGTGCCAGCAGCTCTTCCCCGGGAGGGCAGCCCCAGCATTTT.

This clonotype was found many times. This chain links TRBV15 with TRBJ2-6; tentatively, D is TRBD1 (6 bases). Looked up from germline, CDR1 is LNHNV and CDR2 is YYDKDF (reference sequence). Deletions cut 4 bases from V and 0 bases from J, with 16 bases between. The CDR3 loop spans 18 amino acids. In DNA form, the CDR3 reads TGTGCCACCAGCAATAAAATGCAGGGGACCTCTGGGGCCAACGTCCTGACTTTC. Its translation: CATSNKMQGTSGANVLTF.

This clonotype was counted ten times or more. This chain links TRBV27 with TRBJ2-1, with D uncertain. CDR1 MNHEY and CDR2 SMNVEV come from the germline V gene (reference sequence). The CDR3 totals 14 residues. V was pared by 4 bases and J by 6 bases, with 13 bases between. This CDR3 reads CASSYLLGINEQFF. CDR3 coding DNA: TGTGCCAGCAGTTACCTTTTGGGGATCAATGAGCAGTTCTTC.

Ten or more counts support this clonotype. The rearrangement links TRBV14 to TRBJ2-2; a possible D gene is TRBD1 (6 bases). This CDR3 has 15 amino acids. Trimming removed 6 bases from V and 0 bases from J, with 11 bases in between. Germline V lookup: CDR1 SGHDN, CDR2 FVKESK. The DNA of the CDR3 is TGTGCCAGCAGAGGACAGACACCGAACACCGGGGAGCTGTTTTTT. Its protein product is CASRGQTPNTGELFF.

This clonotype came up many times. The chain is built from TRBV28 and TRBJ2-7; D unclear. The V end was cut by 5 bases, the J end by 2 bases, with 7 bases between. Germline CDR1 and CDR2: MDHEN and SYDVKM. The CDR3 loop spans 12 amino acids. The CDR3 loop is CASSESAYEQYF. In DNA, the CDR3 is TGTGCCAGCAGTGAATCAGCCTACGAGCAGTACTTC. Full variable domain (remainder filled in from reference TRBV28 and TRBJ2-7): DVKVTQSSRYLVKRTGEKVFLECVQDMDHENMFWYRQDPGLGLRLIYFSYDVKMKEKGDIPEGYSVSREKKERFSLILESASTNQTSMYLCASSESAYEQYFGPGTRLTVT.

This clonotype was detected many times. This chain joins TRBV10-2 and TRBJ2-6, with no clear D. This CDR3 spans 15 amino acids. In germline, CDR1 is WSHSY, CDR2 SAAADI. With 2 bases removed from V and 3 bases from J, the gap between germline ends came to 8 bases. The CDR3 reads CASSELGNGANVLTF. The CDR3 nucleotides read TGCGCCAGCAGTGAGCTGGGGAATGGGGCCAACGTCCTGACTTTC.

A remark on this clonotype: A much larger clone differs from this one at a single base, so this may be a read error. DNA of the CDR3: TGTGCCAGTAGCATGACCGGGAAGGAGGAGTTCTTC. Amino acid sequence: CASSMTGKEEFF. The chain carries TRBV19 and TRBJ2-1; tentatively, D is TRBD2 (5 bases). The CDR3 covers 12 residues. CDR1 and CDR2 from the germline V gene are LNHDA and SQIVND (reference sequence). Trimming pared 6 bases from V and 14 bases from J, leaving 17 bases between. Full variable domain (outside the CDR3, taken from reference TRBV19 and TRBJ2-1): DGGITQSPKYLFRKEGQNVTLSCEQNLNHDAMYWYRQDPGQGLRLIYYSQIVNDFQKGDIAEGYSVSREKKESFPLTVTSAQKNPTAFYLCASSMTGKEEFFGPGTRLTVL.

Ten or more counts support this clonotype. This sequence joins TRBV12-3 or TRBV12-4 and TRBJ2-1; 9 positions match TRBD2. V dropped 7 bases and J dropped 5; count of bases not matched to a gene: 3. The CDR3 length is 13 residues. The CDR3, as DNA: TGTGCCAGCAAACTAGCGGGTAACAATGAGCAGTTCTTC. Translation gives CASKLAGNNEQFF.

The sample holds many counts of this clonotype. The rearrangement links TRBV5-4 to TRBJ2-1; D remains ambiguous. Germline V CDR1 and CDR2: SGHNT, YYREEE (reference sequence). The CDR3 is 15 residues long. Trimming pared 0 bases from V and 8 bases from J, leaving 15 bases between. CDR3 sequence: CASSLAVAGGDEQFF. DNA for the CDR3: TGTGCCAGCAGCTTGGCCGTGGCTGGTGGTGATGAGCAGTTCTTC.